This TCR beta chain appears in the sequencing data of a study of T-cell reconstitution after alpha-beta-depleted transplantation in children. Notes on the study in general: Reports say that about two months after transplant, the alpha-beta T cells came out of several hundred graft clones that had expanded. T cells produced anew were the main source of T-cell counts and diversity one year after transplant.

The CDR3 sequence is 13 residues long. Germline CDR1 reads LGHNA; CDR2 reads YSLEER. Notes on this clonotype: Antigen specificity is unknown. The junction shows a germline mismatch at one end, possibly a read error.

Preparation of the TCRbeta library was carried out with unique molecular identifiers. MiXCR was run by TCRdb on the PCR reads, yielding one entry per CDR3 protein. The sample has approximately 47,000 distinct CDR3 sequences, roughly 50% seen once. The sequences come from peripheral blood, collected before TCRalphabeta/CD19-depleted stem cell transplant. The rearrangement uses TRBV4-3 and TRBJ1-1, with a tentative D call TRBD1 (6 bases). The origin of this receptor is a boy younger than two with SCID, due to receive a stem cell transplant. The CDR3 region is CASSLVGASGHSF. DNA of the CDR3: TGCGCCAGCAGCCTAGTGGGGGCCTCGGGGCACTCTTTT.